Each of the 4 T cell receptor beta chains below was sequenced from the same sample in a study of shared clonotypes between healthy human individuals. Generated by immunoSEQ multiplex PCR, the TCRdb table keeps only in-frame clones and is missing some. The data hold roughly 700,000 clones, with around 72% observed a single time. Sequencing was carried out using memory CD4+ T cells sorted from blood. Subset noted: CD45RA-negative fraction. Receptor source: a woman under 40 in good health.

A word on this clone: Other nucleotide sequences from this sample produce the same CDR3. The chain links TRBV28 to TRBJ2-6; D uncertain. The CDR3 has 16 residues. V was cut by 5 bases and J by 1 base, with 12 bases left in between. Germline V gives CDR1 MDHEN, CDR2 SYDVKM. CDR3 amino acids: CASSPTLGSGANVLTF. In nucleotides, the CDR3 is TGTGCCAGCAGTCCAACCCTCGGATCTGGGGCCAACGTCCTGACTTTC. The variable domain in full, with the rest retrieved from reference TRBV28 and TRBJ2-6, is DVKVTQSSRYLVKRTGEKVFLECVQDMDHENMFWYRQDPGLGLRLIYFSYDVKMKEKGDIPEGYSVSREKKERFSLILESASTNQTSMYLCASSPTLGSGANVLTFGAGSRLTVL.

The chain employs TRBV6-5 and TRBJ2-1; 10 nucleotides line up with TRBD2. CDR1 MNHEY and CDR2 SVGAGI come from the germline V gene. V gave up 6 bases and J gave up 4 bases; unmatched junction bases: 6. The CDR3 has 15 amino acids. The CDR3 DNA sequence: TGTGCCAGCAGGTCCTTAGCGGGAGGATACAATGAGCAGTTCTTC. Translation gives CASRSLAGGYNEQFF.

This clone appeared a few times. Just one base apart from a much larger clone, this may be a read error. CDR3 nucleotide sequence: TGTGCCAGCAGCTCGGGGGACTCCTACGAGCAGTACTTC. Translating it yields CASSSGDSYEQYF. This chain joins TRBV5-4 and TRBJ2-7, with a possible D match to TRBD2 (6 bases). CDR3 length: 13 residues. CDR1 SGHNT and CDR2 YYREEE come from the germline V gene (reference sequence). V lost 3 bases and J lost 0, with 7 bases in between.

This chain connects TRBV5-1 to TRBJ2-5; tentatively, D is TRBD1 or TRBD2 (5 bases each). The DNA matches TRBJ2-7 better at its end, which makes the J call doubtful. CDR1 and CDR2 from the germline V gene are SGHRS and YFSETQ. This CDR3 is 13 amino acids long. The CDR3 is CASSFAGSDEQYF. The CDR3 nucleotides read TGCGCCAGCAGCTTCGCAGGGAGCGACGAGCAGTACTTC.